The 4 T cell receptor beta chains below all came from one sample that was sequenced in a study of radiation and T cells in renal cell carcinoma. The time point here: blood 2 weeks post-SBRT. Specified treatment: 15 Gy SBRT to primary tumor, nephrectomy 4 weeks later. Some clones are missing from TCRdb's copy, which holds only in-frame ones; the method was immunoSEQ multiplex PCR. Of roughly 130,000 clones listed, 88% are singletons. This specimen was blood, taken from a patient whose treatment included radiotherapy and nephrectomy. The receptors shown here come from an older woman with renal cell carcinoma.

V usage is TRBV19 and J usage is TRBJ1-5, with 7 bases matching TRBD1. CDR3 length equals 16 residues. Trimming cost V 3 bases and J 2 bases; bases outside gene matches: 7. CDR1 LNHDA and CDR2 SQIVND come from the germline V gene (reference sequence). In DNA, the CDR3 is TGTGCCAGTAGTATCGCAGGGGGTGTTCGCAATCAGCCCCAGCATTTT. It specifies CASSIAGGVRNQPQHF.

The chain carries TRBV28 and TRBJ1-5; TRBD1 agrees at 9 bases. The CDR3 consists of 16 residues. Germline V gene sequence: CDR1 MDHEN, CDR2 SYDVKM. Trimming cost V 6 bases and J 4 bases; bases outside gene matches: 10. CDR3 sequence (DNA): TGTGCCAGCAGATCCGGACAGGGGCGCATAAATCAGCCCCAGCATTTT. This gives the protein CASRSGQGRINQPQHF. Full variable domain (remainder filled in from reference TRBV28 and TRBJ1-5): DVKVTQSSRYLVKRTGEKVFLECVQDMDHENMFWYRQDPGLGLRLIYFSYDVKMKEKGDIPEGYSVSREKKERFSLILESASTNQTSMYLCASRSGQGRINQPQHFGDGTRLSIL.

The gene calls are TRBV23-1 and TRBJ1-3; possible D gene TRBD1, 5 bases. TRBV23-1 is reported as an ORF; its role is uncertain. V was pared by 0 bases and J by 0 bases, with 18 bases between. This CDR3 is built from 19 residues. The CDR3: CASSQSRQRTPHSGNTIYF. The CDR3 DNA follows: TGCGCCAGCAGTCAATCCCGACAGCGGACCCCCCACTCTGGAAACACCATATATTTT.

CDR3 nucleotides: TGTGCCAGCAGCCTTCCTGGAGCTAGCACAGATACGCAGTATTTT. Amino acid sequence: CASSLPGASTDTQYF. V and J are TRBV5-4 and TRBJ2-3; unclear D gene. V shed 4 bases and J shed 0 bases, with 12 bases lying between them. Germline CDR1 reads SGHNT; CDR2 reads YYREEE (reference sequence). There are 15 residues in the CDR3.